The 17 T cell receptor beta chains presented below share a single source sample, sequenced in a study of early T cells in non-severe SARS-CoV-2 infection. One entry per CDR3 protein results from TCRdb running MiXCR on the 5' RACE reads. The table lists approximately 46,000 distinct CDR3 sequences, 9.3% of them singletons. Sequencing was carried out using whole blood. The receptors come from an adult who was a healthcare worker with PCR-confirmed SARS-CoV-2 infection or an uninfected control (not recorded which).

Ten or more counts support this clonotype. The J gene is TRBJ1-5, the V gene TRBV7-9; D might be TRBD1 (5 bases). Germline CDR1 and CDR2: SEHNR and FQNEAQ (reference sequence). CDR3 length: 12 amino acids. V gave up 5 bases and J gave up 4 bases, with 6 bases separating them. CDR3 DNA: TGTGCCAGCAGCAGGGGTAATCAGCCCCAGCATTTT. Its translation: CASSRGNQPQHF.

CDR3 sequence (DNA): TGTGCCAGCAGTTTAAGTAGTAGGGGGTCGAGGCGACCAGATACGCAGTATTTT. Translation: CASSLSSRGSRRPDTQYF. The rearrangement uses TRBV28 and TRBJ2-3, with D perhaps matching TRBD1 (6 bases). The CDR3 sequence is 18 residues long. Per the germline V gene, CDR1 is MDHEN and CDR2 is SYDVKM. Trimming stripped 2 bases from V and 4 bases from J, with 22 bases between. Full variable domain (outside the CDR3, taken from reference TRBV28 and TRBJ2-3): DVKVTQSSRYLVKRTGEKVFLECVQDMDHENMFWYRQDPGLGLRLIYFSYDVKMKEKGDIPEGYSVSREKKERFSLILESASTNQTSMYLCASSLSSRGSRRPDTQYFGPGTRLTVL.

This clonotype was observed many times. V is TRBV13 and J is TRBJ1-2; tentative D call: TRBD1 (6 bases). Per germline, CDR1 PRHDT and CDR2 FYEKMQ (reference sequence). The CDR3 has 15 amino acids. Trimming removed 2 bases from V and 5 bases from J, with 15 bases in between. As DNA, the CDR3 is TGTGCCAGCAGCTTAAGGGACACGGGGAGGTATGGCTACACCTTC. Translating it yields CASSLRDTGRYGYTF. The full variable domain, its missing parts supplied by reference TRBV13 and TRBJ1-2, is AAGVIQSPRHLIKEKRETATLKCYPIPRHDTVYWYQQGPGQDPQFLISFYEKMQSDKGSIPDRFSAQQFSDYHSELNMSSLELGDSALYFCASSLRDTGRYGYTFGSGTRLTVV.

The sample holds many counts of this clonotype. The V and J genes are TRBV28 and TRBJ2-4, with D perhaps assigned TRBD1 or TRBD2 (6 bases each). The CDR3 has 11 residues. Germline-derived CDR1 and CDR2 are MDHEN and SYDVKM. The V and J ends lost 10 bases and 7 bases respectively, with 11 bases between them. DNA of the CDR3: TGTGCCATCCGAGGGGGGAACATTCAGTACTTC. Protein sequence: CAIRGGNIQYF.

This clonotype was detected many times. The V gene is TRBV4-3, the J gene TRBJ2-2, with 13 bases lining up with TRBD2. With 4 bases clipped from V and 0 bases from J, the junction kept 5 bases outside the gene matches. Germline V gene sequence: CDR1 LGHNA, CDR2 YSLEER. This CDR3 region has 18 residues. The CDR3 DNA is TGCGCCAGCAGCCGACGACTAGCGGGAGGATCGAACACCGGGGAGCTGTTTTTT. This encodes CASSRRLAGGSNTGELFF.

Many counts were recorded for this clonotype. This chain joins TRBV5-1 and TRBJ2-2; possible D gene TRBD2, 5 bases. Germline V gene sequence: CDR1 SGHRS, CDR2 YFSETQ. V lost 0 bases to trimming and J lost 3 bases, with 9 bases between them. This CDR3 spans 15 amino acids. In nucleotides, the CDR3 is TGCGCCAGCAGCTTGGTTCGGGGTCACACCGGGGAGCTGTTTTTT. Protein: CASSLVRGHTGELFF.

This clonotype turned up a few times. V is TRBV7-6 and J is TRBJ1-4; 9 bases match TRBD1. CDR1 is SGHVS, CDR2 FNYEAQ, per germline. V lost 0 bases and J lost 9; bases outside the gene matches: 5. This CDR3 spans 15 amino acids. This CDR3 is CASSLAAGQGQKLFF. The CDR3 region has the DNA TGTGCCAGCAGCTTAGCAGCGGGACAGGGACAAAAACTGTTTTTT.

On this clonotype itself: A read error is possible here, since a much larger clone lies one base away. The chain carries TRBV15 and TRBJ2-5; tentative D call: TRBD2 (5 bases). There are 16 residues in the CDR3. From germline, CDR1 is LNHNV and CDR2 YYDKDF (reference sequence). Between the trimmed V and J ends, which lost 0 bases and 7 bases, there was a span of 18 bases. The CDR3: CATSRDRAIDGGTQYF. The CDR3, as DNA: TGTGCCACCAGCAGAGATAGGGCTATCGATGGAGGGACCCAGTACTTC.

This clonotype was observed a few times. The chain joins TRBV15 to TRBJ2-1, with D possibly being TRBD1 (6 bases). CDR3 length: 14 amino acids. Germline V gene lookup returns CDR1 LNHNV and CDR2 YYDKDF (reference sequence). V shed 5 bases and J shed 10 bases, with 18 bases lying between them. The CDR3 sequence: CATSVFKGVGEQFF. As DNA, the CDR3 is TGTGCCACCAGCGTATTCAAGGGGGTCGGGGAGCAGTTCTTC. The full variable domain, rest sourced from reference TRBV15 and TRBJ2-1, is DAMVIQNPRYQVTQFGKPVTLSCSQTLNHNVMYWYQQKSSQAPKLLFHYYDKDFNNEADTPDNFQSRRPNTSFCFLDIRSPGLGDTAMYLCATSVFKGVGEQFFGPGTRLTVL.

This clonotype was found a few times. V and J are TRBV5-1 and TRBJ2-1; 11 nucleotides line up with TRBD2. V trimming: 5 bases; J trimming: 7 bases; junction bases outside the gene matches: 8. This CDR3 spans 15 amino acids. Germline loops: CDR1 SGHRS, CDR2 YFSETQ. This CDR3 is CASSQRLAGRNEQFF. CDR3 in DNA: TGCGCCAGCAGTCAACGACTAGCGGGAAGGAATGAGCAGTTCTTC.

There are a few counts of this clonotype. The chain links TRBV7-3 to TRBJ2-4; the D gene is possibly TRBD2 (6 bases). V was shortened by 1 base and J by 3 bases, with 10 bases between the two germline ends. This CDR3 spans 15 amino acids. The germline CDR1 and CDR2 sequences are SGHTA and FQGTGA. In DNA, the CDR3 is TGTGCCAGCAGCTTAATGGGGGGAGTCAAAAACATTCAGTACTTC. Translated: CASSLMGGVKNIQYF. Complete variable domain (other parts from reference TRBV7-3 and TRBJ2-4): GAGVSQTPSNKVTEKGKYVELRCDPISGHTALYWYRQSLGQGPEFLIYFQGTGAADDSGLPNDRFFAVRPEGSVSTLKIQRTERGDSAVYLCASSLMGGVKNIQYFGAGTRLSVL.

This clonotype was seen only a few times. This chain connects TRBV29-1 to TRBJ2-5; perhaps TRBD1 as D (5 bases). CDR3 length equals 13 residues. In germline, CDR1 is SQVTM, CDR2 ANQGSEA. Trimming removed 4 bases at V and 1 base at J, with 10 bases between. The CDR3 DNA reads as TGCAGCGTTGCGAGACAGCGCCAAGAGACCCAGTACTTC. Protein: CSVARQRQETQYF.

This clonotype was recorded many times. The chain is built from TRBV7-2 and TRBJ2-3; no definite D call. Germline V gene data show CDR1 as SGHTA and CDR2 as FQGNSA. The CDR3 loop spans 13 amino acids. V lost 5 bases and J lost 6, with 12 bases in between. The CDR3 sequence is CASSDRSTDTQYF. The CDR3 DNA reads TGTGCCAGCAGCGACCGGTCGACGGATACGCAGTATTTT. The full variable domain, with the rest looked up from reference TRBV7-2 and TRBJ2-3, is GAGVSQSPSNKVTEKGKDVELRCDPISGHTALYWYRQSLGQGLEFLIYFQGNSAPDKSGLPSDRFSAERTGGSVSTLTIQRTQQEDSAVYLCASSDRSTDTQYFGPGTRLTVL.

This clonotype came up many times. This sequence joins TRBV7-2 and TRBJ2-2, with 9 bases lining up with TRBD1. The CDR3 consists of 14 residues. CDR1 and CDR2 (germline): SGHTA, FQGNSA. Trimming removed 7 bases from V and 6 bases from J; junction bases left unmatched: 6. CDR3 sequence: CASNEQGAAGELFF. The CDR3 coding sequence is TGTGCCAGCAACGAACAGGGGGCTGCCGGGGAGCTGTTTTTT.

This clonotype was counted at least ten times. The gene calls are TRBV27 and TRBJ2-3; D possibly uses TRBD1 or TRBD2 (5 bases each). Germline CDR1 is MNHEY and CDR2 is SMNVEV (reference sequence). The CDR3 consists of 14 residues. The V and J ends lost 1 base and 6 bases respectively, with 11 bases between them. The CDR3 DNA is TGTGCCAGCAGTTTATGGGGGACCGGGGATACGCAGTATTTT. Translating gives CASSLWGTGDTQYF.

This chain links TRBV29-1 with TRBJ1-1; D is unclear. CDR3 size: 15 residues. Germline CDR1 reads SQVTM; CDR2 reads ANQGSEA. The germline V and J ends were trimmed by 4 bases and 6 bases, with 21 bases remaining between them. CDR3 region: CSVVGSGRTNAEAFF. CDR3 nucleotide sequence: TGCAGCGTTGTAGGTTCGGGTAGAACCAACGCTGAAGCTTTCTTT.

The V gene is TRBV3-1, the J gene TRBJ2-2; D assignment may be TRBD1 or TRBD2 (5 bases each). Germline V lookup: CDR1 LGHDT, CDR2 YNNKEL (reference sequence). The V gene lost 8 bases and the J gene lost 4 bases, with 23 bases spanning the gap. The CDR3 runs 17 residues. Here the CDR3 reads CASCQSPGAYATGELFF. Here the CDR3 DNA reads TGTGCCAGCTGTCAATCGCCCGGGGCCTACGCCACCGGGGAGCTGTTTTTT.